The 10 T cell receptor beta chains below come from one sample, sequenced in a study of T cell responses to AZD1222 COVID-19 vaccine. Data came from immunoSEQ multiplex PCR; TCRdb stores just in-frame clones and leaves some out. The data contain about 160,000 clones, 93% of them singletons. Sample: peripheral blood, taken on day 0 of AZD1222 vaccination. The source of these receptors is an adult in good health.

To note about this clone: This sample includes further DNA sequences coding for the same CDR3. This rearrangement joins TRBV5-1 to TRBJ1-2, with D tentatively TRBD1 (6 bases). V lost 4 bases to trimming and J lost 2 bases, with 12 bases between them. This CDR3 has 14 amino acids. Germline loops: CDR1 SGHRS, CDR2 YFSETQ. CDR3 sequence (DNA): TGCGCCAGCAGCCTAGGGGGGGAAAACTATGGCTACACCTTC. It is translated as CASSLGGENYGYTF.

The chain combines TRBV15 with TRBJ1-5; D may be TRBD1 (6 bases). The germline gives CDR1 LNHNV, CDR2 YYDKDF (reference sequence). The V and J ends lost 9 bases and 0 bases respectively, with 15 bases between them. There are 15 residues in the CDR3. CDR3 protein: CATGHGTDSNQPQHF. The CDR3 bases are TGTGCCACGGGACATGGGACGGATAGCAATCAGCCCCAGCATTTT.

The chain couples TRBV7-2 to TRBJ1-5; D not certain. The CDR3 sequence is 15 residues long. Per germline, CDR1 SGHTA and CDR2 FQGNSA. Trimming removed 1 base from V and 0 bases from J, with 7 bases in between. The CDR3 loop is CASSLGSLSNQPQHF. CDR3 nucleotide sequence: TGTGCCAGCAGCTTAGGATCTCTTAGCAATCAGCCCCAGCATTTT. Full variable domain (rest looked up from reference TRBV7-2 and TRBJ1-5): GAGVSQSPSNKVTEKGKDVELRCDPISGHTALYWYRQSLGQGLEFLIYFQGNSAPDKSGLPSDRFSAERTGGSVSTLTIQRTQQEDSAVYLCASSLGSLSNQPQHFGDGTRLSIL.

The rearrangement joins TRBV6-1 to TRBJ1-6, with unresolved D. Germline V gene lookup returns CDR1 MNHNS and CDR2 SASEGT. Trimming left V 0 bases short and J 14 bases short, with 17 bases between. The CDR3 is made up of 15 amino acids. DNA for the CDR3: TGTGCCAGCAGTGAAGCGCTGAGACAAACCGGCTCCCTCCACTTT. It yields the protein CASSEALRQTGSLHF.

The chain employs TRBV28 and TRBJ1-1; D unresolved. V lost 8 bases and J 7 bases, leaving 17 bases between the germline ends. The length of the CDR3 is 13 residues. From germline, CDR1 is MDHEN and CDR2 SYDVKM. The CDR3 DNA is TGTGCCAGCTTCCTGACCCAGGCGGGTGAAGCTTTCTTT. It is translated as CASFLTQAGEAFF.

The chain uses TRBV30 and TRBJ1-2; tentative D call: TRBD1 (6 bases). CDR3 length equals 14 residues. With 0 bases removed from V and 4 bases from J, the gap between germline ends came to 12 bases. Germline V CDR1 and CDR2: GTSNPN, SVGIG (reference sequence). Written as DNA, the CDR3 is TGTGCCTGGAGTGTTGTAGGGGGGATCTATGGCTACACCTTC. The encoded protein is CAWSVVGGIYGYTF. Supplemented by reference TRBV30 and TRBJ1-2, the full variable domain reads SQTIHQWPATLVQPVGSPLSLECTVEGTSNPNLYWYRQAAGRGLQLLFYSVGIGQISSEVPQNLSASRPQDRQFILSSKKLLLSDSGFYLCAWSVVGGIYGYTFGSGTRLTVV.

The chain joins TRBV7-2 to TRBJ2-7; TRBD1 aligns across 9 bases. V shed 4 bases, J shed 1 base, and the junction held 8 bases outside the gene matches. The CDR3 totals 16 residues. CDR1 is SGHTA, CDR2 FQGNSA, per germline. CDR3 protein: CASSSKPGTGSYEQYF. Written as DNA, the CDR3 is TGTGCCAGCAGCTCCAAGCCCGGGACAGGGTCCTACGAGCAGTACTTC.

The rearrangement uses TRBV9 and TRBJ2-1; TRBD2 matches at 9 bases. This CDR3 contains 15 residues. Germline CDR1 and CDR2: SGDLS and YYNGEE. J lost 8 bases, V lost 2 bases, and 8 bases had no gene match. The CDR3 sequence is CASSVGSGGQYEQFF. The CDR3 DNA reads TGTGCCAGCAGCGTGGGTAGCGGGGGACAGTATGAGCAGTTCTTC.

The CDR3 DNA follows: TGTGCCAGCAGCTCGGGCATAGCGGCGCTCAGCACAGATACGCAGTATTTT. It encodes CASSSGIAALSTDTQYF. This chain links TRBV11-3 with TRBJ2-3, with D possibly being TRBD2 (6 bases). Germline CDR1 and CDR2: SGHNT and YENEEA. V was pared by 4 bases and J by 0 bases, with 17 bases between. The CDR3 has 17 amino acids.

The rearrangement joins TRBV6-5 to TRBJ1-2; maybe TRBD1 (5 bases). Trimming left V 6 bases short and J 7 bases short, with 15 bases between. The CDR3 contains 13 residues. Germline-derived CDR1 and CDR2 are MNHEY and SVGAGI. This chain's CDR3 is CASSLGAGAGYTF. In DNA form, the CDR3 reads TGTGCCAGCAGCCTAGGGGCGGGTGCTGGCTACACCTTC.